The rows below give T cell receptor beta chains drawn from one sample of a study of control samples from healthy donors and cancer patients. Some clones are missing from TCRdb's copy, which holds only in-frame ones; the method was immunoSEQ multiplex PCR. The sample shows about 180,000 clones, around 91% of them seen only once. Sequenced input: blood. The receptors stem from a woman aged 45 to 65 in good health. CDR3s include the opening cysteine and the closing phenylalanine or tryptophan. Fields, in order: D gene, V gene, CDR3 length, J gene, clone size, CDR3 protein, CDR3 DNA. D genes are given only for firm matches. Clone size is not always given. Where it is, it says once, few, many or a class for expanded clones.

D gene: NA; V gene: TRBV10-1; CDR3 length: 14; J gene: TRBJ1-2; clone size: once; CDR3 protein: CASGGTGGSYGYTF; CDR3 DNA: TGCGCCAGCGGAGGTACTGGGGGCAGCTATGGCTACACCTTC
D gene: NA; V gene: TRBV7-2; CDR3 length: 14; J gene: TRBJ2-3; clone size: NA; CDR3 protein: CASSLFGSTDTQYF; CDR3 DNA: TGTGCCAGCAGCTTATTCGGGTCCACAGATACGCAGTATTTT
D gene: TRBD1; V gene: TRBV5-1; CDR3 length: 14; J gene: TRBJ2-7; clone size: once; CDR3 protein: CASARDRTSYEQYF; CDR3 DNA: TGCGCCAGCGCCCGGGACAGGACCTCCTACGAGCAGTACTTC
D gene: NA; V gene: TRBV7-9; CDR3 length: 15; J gene: TRBJ2-1; clone size: NA; CDR3 protein: CASSLPGSSYNEQFF; CDR3 DNA: TGTGCCAGCAGCTTGCCGGGCAGCTCCTACAATGAGCAGTTCTTC
D gene: NA; V gene: TRBV7-3; CDR3 length: 13; J gene: TRBJ2-3; clone size: once; CDR3 protein: CASSQRAGDTQYF; CDR3 DNA: TGTGCCAGCAGCCAAAGGGCCGGAGATACGCAGTATTTT
D gene: NA; V gene: TRBV7-2; CDR3 length: 14; J gene: TRBJ2-5; clone size: NA; CDR3 protein: CASSPRGGEETQYF; CDR3 DNA: TGTGCCAGCAGCCCCCGGGGCGGGGAAGAGACCCAGTACTTC
D gene: NA; V gene: TRBV7-9; CDR3 length: 15; J gene: TRBJ2-6; clone size: NA; CDR3 protein: CASSFSPGGANVLTF; CDR3 DNA: TGTGCCAGCAGCTTTTCCCCAGGTGGGGCCAACGTCCTGACTTTC
D gene: TRBD2; V gene: TRBV6-5; CDR3 length: 15; J gene: TRBJ2-3; clone size: NA; CDR3 protein: CASRKRDRESGTQYF; CDR3 DNA: TGTGCCAGCAGAAAGCGGGACCGGGAAAGTGGTACGCAGTATTTT
D gene: NA; V gene: TRBV2; CDR3 length: 14; J gene: TRBJ1-1; clone size: NA; CDR3 protein: CASSVEGLNTEAFF; CDR3 DNA: TGTGCCAGCAGTGTAGAGGGGTTGAACACTGAAGCTTTCTTT
D gene: NA; V gene: TRBV19; CDR3 length: 13; J gene: TRBJ1-2; clone size: NA; CDR3 protein: CASSTTGDYGYTF; CDR3 DNA: TGTGCCAGTAGTACGACCGGGGACTATGGCTACACCTTC
D gene: NA; V gene: TRBV28; CDR3 length: 14; J gene: TRBJ1-5; clone size: NA; CDR3 protein: CASSSSQARQPQHF; CDR3 DNA: TGTGCCAGCAGTTCATCACAGGCTCGTCAGCCCCAGCATTTT
D gene: TRBD2; V gene: TRBV28; CDR3 length: 19; J gene: TRBJ2-3; clone size: NA; CDR3 protein: CASTPGLAGGFNQGDTQYF; CDR3 DNA: TGTGCCAGCACTCCGGGACTAGCGGGAGGTTTTAATCAGGGAGATACGCAGTATTTT
D gene: TRBD2; V gene: TRBV28; CDR3 length: 15; J gene: TRBJ2-6; clone size: NA; CDR3 protein: CASSRAGAGANVLTF; CDR3 DNA: TGTGCCAGCAGTCGGGCGGGGGCTGGGGCCAACGTCCTGACTTTC
D gene: TRBD2; V gene: TRBV19; CDR3 length: 19; J gene: TRBJ2-1; clone size: NA; CDR3 protein: CASSIFLAAPYQGYNEQFF; CDR3 DNA: TGTGCCAGTAGTATATTTCTAGCGGCTCCCTACCAGGGCTACAATGAGCAGTTCTTC
D gene: NA; V gene: TRBV7-2; CDR3 length: 13; J gene: TRBJ2-1; clone size: NA; CDR3 protein: CASSPDPSNEQFF; CDR3 DNA: TGTGCCAGCAGCCCCGATCCCTCCAATGAGCAGTTCTTC
D gene: TRBD1; V gene: TRBV29-1; CDR3 length: 15; J gene: TRBJ1-2; clone size: NA; CDR3 protein: CSSRPDRGLDYGYTF; CDR3 DNA: TGCAGCTCGAGACCGGACAGGGGGCTAGACTATGGCTACACCTTC
D gene: NA; V gene: TRBV5-5; CDR3 length: 14; J gene: TRBJ1-5; clone size: NA; CDR3 protein: CASSSRGGNQPQHF; CDR3 DNA: TGTGCCAGCAGCTCAAGGGGAGGCAATCAGCCCCAGCATTTT
D gene: TRBD1; V gene: TRBV28; CDR3 length: 12; J gene: TRBJ1-2; clone size: once; CDR3 protein: CASGQGYDGYTF; CDR3 DNA: TGTGCCAGTGGACAGGGGTACGATGGCTACACCTTC